The 26 T cell receptor beta chains presented below share a single source sample, sequenced in a study of blood T cell repertoires in COVID-19. The protocol was immunoSEQ multiplex PCR, while the TCRdb copy is restricted to in-frame clones and leaves out a portion. Counted here are about 170,000 clones, 65% to 85% occurring once; the ten biggest clones make up 3.6%. Material for sequencing was PBMCs or T cells enriched from blood (not recorded which). These receptor sequences come from a woman in her forties or fifties in a cohort exposed to, infected with or recovered from COVID-19 (not recorded which).

The V call is TRBV2, the J call TRBJ1-5, with D perhaps TRBD1 (5 bases). Trimming pared 1 base from V and 11 bases from J, leaving 18 bases between. This CDR3 comprises 15 residues. Germline V lookup: CDR1 SNHLY, CDR2 FYNNEI. The CDR3 reads CASSEGGVGATAQHF. The CDR3 DNA follows: TGTGCCAGCAGTGAAGGCGGTGTTGGGGCTACGGCCCAGCATTTT. The full variable domain, with the rest looked up from reference TRBV2 and TRBJ1-5, is EPEVTQTPSHQVTQMGQEVILRCVPISNHLYFYWYRQILGQKVEFLVSFYNNEISEKSEIFDDQFSVERPDGSNFTLKIRSTKLEDSAMYFCASSEGGVGATAQHFGDGTRLSIL.

This clone was seen repeatedly, ten times or more. The chain carries TRBV30 and TRBJ1-5, with D possibly TRBD1 on 6 matching bases. V lost 5 bases and J 5 bases, leaving 13 bases between the germline ends. Germline V gene lookup returns CDR1 GTSNPN and CDR2 SVGIG (reference sequence). CDR3 size: 13 residues. The CDR3 sequence is CAWETGHDQPQHF. CDR3 nucleotides: TGTGCCTGGGAGACAGGCCATGATCAGCCCCAGCATTTT.

V usage is TRBV5-1 and J usage is TRBJ2-4, with a tentative D call TRBD1 (5 bases). This CDR3 has 14 residues. V gave up 2 bases and J gave up 3 bases, with 9 bases separating them. In germline, CDR1 is SGHRS, CDR2 YFSETQ. The CDR3 DNA is TGCGCCAGCAGCTTAGGGGAAGGCAAAAACATTCAGTACTTC. As protein: CASSLGEGKNIQYF. Looking up the rest from reference TRBV5-1 and TRBJ2-4 gives the full variable domain: KAGVTQTPRYLIKTRGQQVTLSCSPISGHRSVSWYQQTPGQGLQFLFEYFSETQRNKGNFPGRFSGRQFSNSRSEMNVSTLELGDSALYLCASSLGEGKNIQYFGAGTRLSVL.

V gene TRBV7-3 combines with J gene TRBJ2-2; D is possibly TRBD1 (5 bases). Germline CDR1 is SGHTA and CDR2 is FQGTGA. The CDR3 sequence is 17 residues long. V was shortened by 3 bases and J by 4 bases, with 18 bases between the two germline ends. CDR3 loop: CASSFKPQVGATGELFF. CDR3 nucleotide sequence: TGTGCCAGCAGCTTTAAGCCCCAGGTTGGGGCCACCGGGGAGCTGTTTTTT. Complete variable domain (other parts from reference TRBV7-3 and TRBJ2-2): GAGVSQTPSNKVTEKGKYVELRCDPISGHTALYWYRQSLGQGPEFLIYFQGTGAADDSGLPNDRFFAVRPEGSVSTLKIQRTERGDSAVYLCASSFKPQVGATGELFFGEGSRLTVL.

The CDR3 bases are TGTGCCATCAAACAGGGTACCGGGGAGCTGTTTTTT. Translating it yields CAIKQGTGELFF. The chain has TRBV10-3 and TRBJ2-2; D possibly corresponds to TRBD1 (6 bases). The CDR3 has 12 residues. CDR1 ENHRY and CDR2 SYGVKD come from the germline V gene. The V end lost 7 bases, the J end lost 5 bases, and 8 bases lay between the germline ends.

This chain links TRBV28 with TRBJ1-5, with D tentatively TRBD1 (6 bases). V dropped 2 bases and J dropped 9 bases, with 17 bases sitting between them. From germline, CDR1 is MDHEN and CDR2 SYDVKM. The CDR3 spans 15 residues. The CDR3 loop is CASSLSRDRLRPQHF. The CDR3 nucleotides are TGTGCCAGCAGTTTAAGCCGTGACAGGCTTCGGCCCCAGCATTTT.

This sequence joins TRBV25-1 and TRBJ1-2; D is uncertain. From germline, CDR1 is MGHDK and CDR2 SYGVNS. V was cut by 5 bases and J by 7 bases, with 14 bases left in between. The CDR3 extends over 13 amino acids. The CDR3 reads CASSPSGLSGYTF. DNA of the CDR3: TGTGCCAGCAGTCCGTCCGGGTTAAGTGGCTACACCTTC.

This rearrangement joins TRBV18 to TRBJ2-7; D is ambiguous. The V end lost 2 bases, the J end lost 4 bases, and 9 bases lay between the germline ends. CDR3 size: 13 residues. Germline V gene data show CDR1 as KGHSH and CDR2 as LQKENI. CDR3 DNA: TGTGCCAGCTCACCAGAACAGCCGTACGAGCAGTACTTC. Residues: CASSPEQPYEQYF.

The rearrangement joins TRBV4-3 to TRBJ2-7, with D maybe TRBD1 (5 bases). V was cut by 0 bases and J by 2 bases, with 17 bases left in between. This CDR3 region has 17 residues. From germline, CDR1 is LGHNA and CDR2 YSLEER. The chain's CDR3 is CASSQEKSGQRPYEQYF. The CDR3 nucleotides are TGCGCCAGCAGCCAAGAAAAATCAGGGCAACGCCCCTACGAGCAGTACTTC.

The rearrangement links TRBV10-2 to TRBJ2-5, with a tentative D call TRBD2 (6 bases). V was clipped by 6 bases and J by 5 bases, with 10 bases between them. The CDR3 spans 12 residues. The germline V gene encodes CDR1 WSHSY and CDR2 SAAADI. CDR3 sequence: CASSTSRETQYF. The CDR3 DNA is TGCGCCAGCAGCACTAGCAGGGAGACCCAGTACTTC.

The genes are TRBV3-1 (or the pseudogene TRBV3-2) and TRBJ2-5, with D possibly being TRBD2 (7 bases). Germline V gene lookup returns CDR1 LGHDT and CDR2 YNNKEL (reference sequence). The length of the CDR3 is 15 residues. The V and J ends lost 4 bases and 5 bases respectively, with 17 bases between them. The CDR3 DNA follows: TGTGCCAGCAGCCCCCAACGGGGGGCCTGGGAGACCCAGTACTTC. Encoded protein: CASSPQRGAWETQYF.

The chain employs TRBV5-1 and TRBJ1-2; TRBD1 aligns across 9 bases. The CDR3 loop spans 15 amino acids. After removal of 1 base from V and 8 bases from J, the junction contained 9 bases not matched to a gene. The germline gives CDR1 SGHRS, CDR2 YFSETQ. DNA of the CDR3: TGCGCCAGCAGCTTGAACAGGGGGCTACTTCAGGGCTACACCTTC. This encodes CASSLNRGLLQGYTF.

This clone was found a few times. The rearrangement joins TRBV18 to TRBJ1-4; tentative D call: TRBD1 (6 bases). V lost 1 base to trimming and J lost 8 bases, with 11 bases between them. This CDR3 is 14 amino acids long. In germline, CDR1 is KGHSH, CDR2 LQKENI. The DNA of the CDR3 is TGTGCCAGCTCACCACTACAGGGTAGAGAAAAACTGTTTTTT. Amino acids: CASSPLQGREKLFF.

The V call is TRBV24-1, the J call TRBJ1-1, with TRBD1 identical over 12 bases. This CDR3 contains 14 residues. Trimming cost V 3 bases and J 10 bases; bases outside gene matches: 5. Germline V gene sequence: CDR1 KGHDR, CDR2 SFDVKD. In DNA form, the CDR3 reads TGTGCCACCAGTGATGGGACAGGGGGCGGACGAGCTTTCTTT. Its protein is CATSDGTGGGRAFF.

The chain has TRBV28 and TRBJ2-3; 12 positions agree with TRBD1. With 6 bases clipped from V and 4 bases from J, the junction kept 5 bases outside the gene matches. Germline CDR1 is MDHEN and CDR2 is SYDVKM. The CDR3 extends over 15 amino acids. The chain's CDR3 is CASRGGQGAADTQYF. The DNA for the CDR3 is TGTGCCAGCAGGGGGGGACAGGGGGCCGCAGATACGCAGTATTTT.

The chain carries TRBV18 and TRBJ1-5; D possibly corresponds to TRBD1 (6 bases). V gave up 5 bases and J gave up 4 bases, with 12 bases separating them. CDR3 size: 14 residues. Germline V gene data show CDR1 as KGHSH and CDR2 as LQKENI. CDR3 bases: TGTGCCAGCTCAATTGGACAGATAAATCAGCCCCAGCATTTT. It translates to CASSIGQINQPQHF.

The rearrangement uses TRBV27 and TRBJ2-3, with a weak D call TRBD2 (6 bases). Germline V lookup: CDR1 MNHEY, CDR2 SMNVEV (reference sequence). The CDR3 totals 14 residues. Trimming took off 5 bases at V and 2 bases at J, with 11 bases between the two ends. This CDR3 is CASSLWTNTDTQYF. In DNA, the CDR3 is TGTGCCAGCAGTCTATGGACTAACACAGATACGCAGTATTTT.

This chain's CDR3 is CASRREQETQYF. The CDR3 DNA is TGTGCCAGCAGACGAGAGCAAGAGACCCAGTACTTC. V gene TRBV2 combines with J gene TRBJ2-5; D unclear. The CDR3 runs 12 residues. Germline values: CDR1 SNHLY, CDR2 FYNNEI. V lost 6 bases, J lost 2 bases, and 7 bases lay in between.

CDR3 region: CASSPVPGGGRAFF. The CDR3 coding sequence is TGTGCCAGCAGTCCCGTCCCAGGGGGCGGGCGAGCTTTCTTT. The chain couples TRBV28 to TRBJ1-1; the match to TRBD1 covers 8 bases. V dropped 5 bases and J dropped 10; count of bases not matched to a gene: 12. Looked up from germline, CDR1 is MDHEN and CDR2 is SYDVKM. This CDR3 has 14 amino acids.

The rearrangement joins TRBV28 to TRBJ1-6, with D possibly TRBD1 on 5 matching bases. Germline CDR1 and CDR2: MDHEN and SYDVKM. This CDR3 has 18 residues. Trimming stripped 0 bases from V and 2 bases from J, with 14 bases between. The chain's CDR3 is CASSLWTAREAYNSPLHF. The CDR3 DNA follows: TGTGCCAGCAGTTTATGGACAGCTAGGGAGGCCTATAATTCACCCCTCCACTTT.

The chain is built from TRBV2 and TRBJ2-7; 8 positions match TRBD2. With V trimmed by 6 bases and J by 0 bases, 4 bases remained unmatched. The CDR3 is made up of 14 amino acids. Germline CDR1 and CDR2: SNHLY and FYNNEI. DNA of the CDR3: TGTGCCAGCAGACAAGCGGGAGTCTCCTACGAGCAGTACTTC. Residues: CASRQAGVSYEQYF. The variable domain in full, with the rest retrieved from reference TRBV2 and TRBJ2-7, is EPEVTQTPSHQVTQMGQEVILRCVPISNHLYFYWYRQILGQKVEFLVSFYNNEISEKSEIFDDQFSVERPDGSNFTLKIRSTKLEDSAMYFCASRQAGVSYEQYFGPGTRLTVT.

The chain has TRBV4-1 and TRBJ2-3; the match to TRBD2 covers 8 bases. The CDR3 loop spans 17 amino acids. Germline V CDR1 and CDR2: MGHRA, YSYEKL. V shed 0 bases and J 2 bases; nucleotides not matched to a gene: 7. Here the CDR3 reads CASSQEQVAGNTDTQYF. DNA for the CDR3: TGCGCCAGCAGCCAAGAACAGGTAGCGGGGAACACAGATACGCAGTATTTT.

The rearrangement links TRBV11-3 to TRBJ2-7; 7 bases are a match to TRBD1. The CDR3 has 14 residues. The ends lost 3 bases at V and 0 bases at J; junction bases unmatched: 2. Germline V gene sequence: CDR1 SGHNT, CDR2 YENEEA. In nucleotides, the CDR3 is TGTGCCAGCAGCTTGGGACAGAGCTCCTACGAGCAGTACTTC. Translated: CASSLGQSSYEQYF. Drawing the rest from reference TRBV11-3 and TRBJ2-7, the complete variable domain is EAGVVQSPRYKIIEKKQPVAFWCNPISGHNTLYWYLQNLGQGPELLIRYENEEAVDDSQLPKDRFSAERLKGVDSTLKIQPAELGDSAVYLCASSLGQSSYEQYFGPGTRLTVT.

The chain uses TRBV19 and TRBJ2-2, with no clear D. The CDR3 loop spans 14 amino acids. The germline gives CDR1 LNHDA, CDR2 SQIVND (reference sequence). With 7 bases removed from V and 1 base from J, the gap between germline ends came to 10 bases. For the CDR3, the DNA is TGTGCCAGTATCCCCAATGTGAACACCGGGGAGCTGTTTTTT. Its translation is CASIPNVNTGELFF.

This chain links TRBV18 with TRBJ2-7, with 9 nucleotides matching TRBD1. The CDR3 spans 14 residues. The junction had 5 bases not matched to a gene; V was cut back by 1 base and J by 7 bases. Germline V gives CDR1 KGHSH, CDR2 LQKENI. For the CDR3, the DNA is TGTGCCAGCTCACCACGACAGGGGGTGCAAGAGCAGTACTTC. Translating gives CASSPRQGVQEQYF. Complete variable domain (other parts from reference TRBV18 and TRBJ2-7): NAGVMQNPRHLVRRRGQEARLRCSPMKGHSHVYWYRQLPEEGLKFMVYLQKENIIDESGMPKERFSAEFPKEGPSILRIQQVVRGDSAAYFCASSPRQGVQEQYFGPGTRLTVT.

The chain joins TRBV7-6 to TRBJ1-4; possibly TRBD1 for D (5 bases). Germline CDR1 is SGHVS and CDR2 is FNYEAQ. This CDR3 spans 15 amino acids. V lost 2 bases and J lost 8, with 15 bases in between. Here the CDR3 reads CASSLTRGYGEKLFF. The CDR3 DNA is TGTGCCAGCAGCTTAACTCGGGGGTATGGGGAAAAACTGTTTTTT.